This T cell receptor (beta chain) was obtained from a study of Graves' ophthalmopathy and Graves' hyperthyroidism. RNA transcripts were the template, and TCR beta CDR3 regions were amplified from them. First-round RT-PCR relied on HTBI primers, and a second-round multiplex PCR came next. MiXCR, run by TCRdb on the multiplex PCR reads, gives a single entry per CDR3 protein. The sample records 900,000 to 1,200,000 distinct CDR3 sequences, about 35% being singletons. Germline CDR1 reads SGHAT; CDR2 reads FQNNGV. The CDR3 is made up of 14 amino acids. Trimming shortened V by 1 base and J by 6 bases, and 12 bases separated the two germline ends. This clonotype was counted at least ten times.

V and J are TRBV11-2 and TRBJ1-2; D not certain. The source is an adult man with Graves' hyperthyroidism. Sequenced material: peripheral blood or thyroid tissue (not recorded which). Written as DNA, the CDR3 is TGTGCCAGCAGCTTAGGGAGGCAGAGCCATGGCTACACCTTC. This translates into CASSLGRQSHGYTF.